The rows below give T cell receptor beta chains drawn from one sample of a study of PD-1 blockade in classical Hodgkin lymphoma. Produced via immunoSEQ multiplex PCR; TCRdb's table is partial and in-frame only. In the table there are about 60,000 clones, just over 90% of which are singletons. Sequencing was performed on peripheral blood mononuclear cells (PBMCs), taken before the fourth cycle of nivolumab. The receptors were sampled from a human donor with classical Hodgkin lymphoma. Both conserved end residues are part of each CDR3. The order of the fields is J gene, clone size, V gene, D gene, CDR3 protein, CDR3 DNA. The D gene is left open where the match is weak. Where a row states a size, it is once, few, many or the class of an expanded clone; other rows omit it.

TRBJ2-7,.,TRBV6-1,.,CASSGGYTYEQYF,TGTGCCAGCAGTGGCGGGTACACCTACGAGCAGTACTTC
TRBJ2-7,.,TRBV6-1,TRBD1,CASSDTGGPYEQYF,TGTGCCAGCAGTGATACAGGGGGCCCTTACGAGCAGTACTTC
TRBJ1-3,.,TRBV5-1,.,CASSLEGSGNTIYF,TGCGCCAGCAGCTTGGAGGGCTCTGGAAACACCATATATTTT
TRBJ2-3,.,TRBV27,TRBD2,CASRWTSLTDTQYF,TGTGCCAGCAGATGGACTAGCCTGACAGATACGCAGTATTTT
TRBJ2-1,once,TRBV7-2,TRBD2,CASSSTSGGFNEQFF,TGTGCCAGCAGCTCCACTAGCGGGGGGTTCAATGAGCAGTTCTTC
TRBJ2-7,.,TRBV18,TRBD1,CASSPVTGRTYEQYF,TGTGCCAGCTCACCAGTGACAGGGCGAACCTACGAGCAGTACTTC
TRBJ2-2,.,TRBV7-7,TRBD2,CASSPSGGNTGELFF,TGTGCTAGCAGCCCTAGCGGGGGGAACACCGGGGAGCTGTTTTTT
TRBJ1-2,.,TRBV4-1,.,CASSHTPGSYGYTF,TGCGCCAGCAGCCATACACCGGGCTCATATGGCTACACCTTC
TRBJ2-6,.,TRBV10-3,.,CASTSGANVLTF,TGTGCCTCCACGTCTGGGGCCAACGTCCTGACTTTC
TRBJ2-1,.,TRBV29-1,.,CSVEDRGGLYYNEQFF,TGCAGCGTTGAAGATCGCGGAGGTCTTTACTACAATGAGCAGTTCTTC
TRBJ2-3,.,TRBV5-4,.,CASSLGWATDTQYF,TGTGCCAGCAGCTTGGGTTGGGCAACAGATACGCAGTATTTT
TRBJ2-1,once,TRBV7-6,.,CASSLKAASNWFSYNEQFF,TGTGCCAGCAGCTTAAAGGCAGCATCGAATTGGTTCTCCTACAATGAGCAGTTCTTC
TRBJ2-1,few,TRBV6-5,TRBD1,CASNPRGTAYNEQFF,TGTGCCAGCAATCCTCGTGGGACAGCCTACAATGAGCAGTTCTTC
TRBJ1-2,.,TRBV28,.,CASSFSGYGYTF,TGTGCCAGCAGTTTTTCGGGCTATGGCTACACCTTC
TRBJ2-3,.,TRBV10-2,.,CASSDTSRSDTQYF,TGCGCCAGCAGCGATACTAGTCGCTCAGATACGCAGTATTTT
TRBJ2-6,.,TRBV2,TRBD1,CASSRGTGRKTF,TGTGCCAGCAGTAGAGGGACAGGTCGTAAGACTTTC
TRBJ1-2,few,TRBV2,TRBD1,CASSPRQGIYGYTF,TGTGCCAGCAGTCCTAGACAGGGGATTTATGGCTACACCTTC
TRBJ1-2,.,TRBV7-8,.,CASSLGQGMTMGGYTF,TGTGCCAGCAGCTTAGGCCAGGGAATGACTATGGGTGGCTACACCTTC
TRBJ1-1,.,TRBV7-9,.,CASSRQGTEAFF,TGTGCCAGCAGCCGTCAGGGAACTGAAGCTTTCTTT
TRBJ2-1,.,TRBV19,.,CASSFLGGAPTDEQFF,TGTGCCAGTAGCTTCCTTGGGGGTGCCCCAACGGATGAGCAGTTCTTC
TRBJ2-1,.,TRBV25-1,.,CASSELSSYNEQFF,TGTGCCAGCAGTGAACTGAGCTCCTACAATGAGCAGTTCTTC